What follows describes a single T cell receptor beta chain. Its recognized antigen is unknown. Per-nucleotide qualities are absent, and no much larger clonotype sits a single base away. The entire isolated RNA was reverse transcribed using the High Capacity cDNA Reverse Transcription Kit, and thus expressed TCRB transcripts were sequenced. Deep immunoSEQ sequencing was performed on naive, central memory and regulatory T cell samples, with an average of around 3.4 million total reads per sample. After sorted cells were lysed in RLT buffer, RNA was extracted with DNase-treated RNeasy Micro or Mini kits, with the choice depending on cell number. To prevent cross-contamination, each cell subset was processed individually, whereas patient and healthy donor samples were processed jointly. Using the immunoSEQ multiplex PCR, TCRB sequences were amplified from cDNA into 87-bp fragments spanning the CDR3 region. Sequencing of the amplicons was performed on the Illumina HiSeq platform. The paper's processing steps were these. Synthetic template baselines were used to correct PCR bias computationally, reads within Hamming distance 2 were collapsed together, and singletons that could not be merged were discarded. Reads were aligned to IMGT to assign V, D and J genes, CDR3 length, and insertions or deletions at six rearrangement sites. Within each subset, clonotype counts were normalized to the number of sorted cells before true diversity and Gini coefficients were calculated with the tcR R package. The overlap coefficient, calculated on TCRB nucleotide sequences, was used to quantify repertoire sharing. Out-of-frame TCRB sequences from naive cells were analyzed to stand in for the pre-selection repertoire. TCRdb took over this immuneACCESS table, retaining in-frame rearrangements with V and J assigned. Such tables are incomplete; in checked studies, under half of the missing clones stem from an unresolved V gene, and the remainder is unexplained. V and J calls and clone size are given by that table; D and trimming were obtained from the DNA. This sample holds 250,000 to 300,000 clones; roughly 13% were observed only once. About 0.017% of the sample goes to the ten largest clones.

The data were taken from a study of beta chain features in type 1 diabetes (dated by TCRdb to between 2018 and 2020). Study-wide context: Patients and healthy donors did not differ in mean age, gender distribution, total cell number or subset yield. A total of 107,917,701 sorted cells were examined across all samples, and RNA yield correlated strongly with the number of cells per subset. The study compared the TCRB repertoires of sorted circulating CD4+ T cell subsets in recently diagnosed type 1 diabetes patients with those in matched healthy donors. Regulatory and stem cell-like memory subsets were isolated from only 8 patients and roughly 8 healthy donors, whereas naive and central memory subsets came from all 28 donors.

Each donor gave one peripheral blood draw, averaging approximately 110 mL, which was collected into heparinised tubes. A BD FACSAria II and a panel including CD45RO, CCR7, CD25, CD127, CD95 and CD27 were used to sort naive, central memory, regulatory and stem cell-like memory CD4+ T cells. Every sorted population had a purity above 95%. PBMCs were separated immediately by Lymphoprep density gradient centrifugation and were stained directly, without being cultured. To minimize batch effects, samples were stained and sorted in pairs, one healthy donor with one patient per experiment. Study-wide conclusions, independent of this receptor: HLA sub-analyses involved small numbers of individuals, so any influence of HLA type on TCRB rearrangement remained unresolved. PCR may preferentially amplify shorter templates, but because patient and control samples were amplified and corrected together, any resulting skew would affect both groups equally. In all four CD4+ subsets, TCRB CDR3 length was moderately but significantly shorter in type 1 diabetes patients. Naive, central memory and regulatory TCRB repertoires appeared to be more similar among patients than among healthy donors. Fewer insertions and more nucleotide deletions at VDJ recombination sites were observed in patients with type 1 diabetes, implying thymic rearrangement abnormalities. Because cDNA was sequenced instead of genomic DNA, activated cells with high expression could be over-represented, although the groups did not differ in activation or CD3 levels.

The sample was naive CD4+ T cells from blood. The cell subset or site label corresponds to: true naive CD4+ T cells. This TCR derives from a man under 40 with type 1 diabetes.

The CDR3 is CSVALGAQGAGELFF. The bases are TGCAGCGTTGCACTTGGGGCCCAAGGGGCTGGGGAGCTGTTTTTT. Rearrangement joined TRBV29-1 to TRBJ2-2; TRBD1 is a possible D gene, resting on 5 matching bases. Based on the germline V gene, the CDR1 and CDR2 sequences are SQVTM and ANQGSEA. Measured from the cysteine to the phenylalanine, the CDR3 is 15 residues long. Just the 45-base CDR3 DNA is kept, in frame starting at base 1. Trimming takes 4 bases from V and 8 bases from J, and the germline ends sit 20 bases apart.